This passage covers 27 T cell receptor beta chains from one sample sequenced in a study of cytomegalovirus exposure and HLA in healthy donors. The PCR used 60 Vbeta and 13 Jbeta primers. Measured with immunoSEQ multiplex PCR; TCRdb has only the in-frame clones, and not every one. The sample has 110,000 or so clones, approximately 74% seen once. Source material: PBMCs. The receptors shown here come from a woman aged 50 to 65 in good health and CMV-seropositive.

The J gene is TRBJ2-1, the V gene TRBV18; no reliable D call. V was shortened by 6 bases and J by 5 bases, with 11 bases between the two germline ends. This CDR3 has 13 amino acids. From germline, CDR1 is KGHSH and CDR2 LQKENI. The CDR3 protein is CASSSGTDNEQFF. CDR3 coding DNA: TGTGCCAGCTCCTCCGGAACAGACAATGAGCAGTTCTTC.

V and J are TRBV30 and TRBJ1-3; D ambiguous. V was pared by 3 bases and J by 4 bases, with 16 bases between. CDR3 length: 15 residues. Germline CDR1 and CDR2: GTSNPN and SVGIG (reference sequence). CDR3 in DNA: TGTGCCTGGAGCGGGAGCCCCGACGGGGGAAACACCATATATTTT. Encoded protein: CAWSGSPDGGNTIYF.

The rearrangement links TRBV5-1 to TRBJ2-5, with D possibly being TRBD1 (5 bases). The CDR3 is made up of 14 amino acids. Germline-derived CDR1 and CDR2 are SGHRS and YFSETQ. V shed 0 bases and J shed 5 bases, with 11 bases lying between them. The DNA for the CDR3 is TGCGCCAGCAGCTTGGCAATAGGGGCGGAGACCCAGTACTTC. Its translation is CASSLAIGAETQYF.

In DNA, the CDR3 is TGTGCCTGCCAGAAAATGGGACAGGGGTCTAACTCTGGAAACACCATATATTTT. Its protein product is CACQKMGQGSNSGNTIYF. The chain joins TRBV30 to TRBJ1-3; 10 bases line up with TRBD1. There are 18 residues in the CDR3. Germline CDR1 reads GTSNPN; CDR2 reads SVGIG (reference sequence). V gave up 6 bases and J gave up 0 bases; unmatched junction bases: 14.

V gene TRBV10-3 combines with J gene TRBJ1-6, with D tentatively TRBD1 (5 bases). The CDR3 runs 15 residues. Germline CDR1 ENHRY, CDR2 SYGVKD. Trimming took off 6 bases at V and 7 bases at J, with 16 bases between the two ends. CDR3 amino acids: CAIRGIDRPNSPLHF. CDR3 DNA: TGTGCCATCAGAGGGATAGACAGACCAAATTCACCCCTCCACTTT.

The genes are TRBV7-3 and TRBJ1-1, with 9 bases fitting TRBD1. This CDR3 has 15 amino acids. The ends lost 5 bases at V and 1 base at J; junction bases unmatched: 5. Germline V lookup: CDR1 SGHTA, CDR2 FQGTGA. The CDR3 DNA follows: TGTGCCAGCAGCACGGGACAGGGAGCGAACACTGAAGCTTTCTTT. Translated: CASSTGQGANTEAFF.

The chain joins TRBV7-8 to TRBJ1-1; 12 bases fit TRBD1. With 4 bases clipped from V and 2 bases from J, the junction kept 5 bases outside the gene matches. Germline lookup yields CDR1 SGHVS and CDR2 FQNEAQ. CDR3 length equals 16 residues. CDR3 bases: TGTGCCAGCAGCTGGGGACAGGGGGCGGCAAACACTGAAGCTTTCTTT. This translates into CASSWGQGAANTEAFF.

This sequence joins TRBV19 and TRBJ1-3; D ambiguous. Germline V gene data show CDR1 as LNHDA and CDR2 as SQIVND (reference sequence). The CDR3 is made up of 15 amino acids. V lost 5 bases, J lost 0 bases, and 11 bases lay in between. In DNA form, the CDR3 reads TGTGCCAGTAGTCCGGGAGGGATCTCTGGAAACACCATATATTTT. This gives the protein CASSPGGISGNTIYF. Full variable domain (missing parts from reference TRBV19 and TRBJ1-3): DGGITQSPKYLFRKEGQNVTLSCEQNLNHDAMYWYRQDPGQGLRLIYYSQIVNDFQKGDIAEGYSVSREKKESFPLTVTSAQKNPTAFYLCASSPGGISGNTIYFGEGSWLTVV.

This chain uses TRBV7-2 with TRBJ2-5; 9 bases line up with TRBD2. The CDR3 covers 15 residues. V shed 2 bases, J shed 3 bases, and the junction held 4 bases outside the gene matches. CDR1 and CDR2 from the germline V gene are SGHTA and FQGNSA. The CDR3 reads CASSLWASGEETQYF. Written as DNA, the CDR3 is TGTGCCAGCAGCTTATGGGCTAGCGGGGAAGAGACCCAGTACTTC.

V usage is TRBV9 and J usage is TRBJ2-1; a weak D match, TRBD1 (6 bases). This CDR3 comprises 15 residues. CDR1 is SGDLS and CDR2 is YYNGEE in the germline V gene. With 0 bases removed from V and 2 bases from J, the gap between germline ends came to 9 bases. CDR3 region: CASSVETGTYNEQFF. CDR3 coding DNA: TGTGCCAGCAGCGTAGAAACAGGGACCTACAATGAGCAGTTCTTC.

This chain links TRBV7-9 with TRBJ1-4; D remains ambiguous. The CDR3 has 13 amino acids. Trimming took off 5 bases at V and 10 bases at J, with 14 bases between the two ends. Germline loops: CDR1 SEHNR, CDR2 FQNEAQ (reference sequence). In DNA form, the CDR3 reads TGTGCCAGCAGCCCCGCGGCTGAGCGAAAACTGTTTTTT. Translating gives CASSPAAERKLFF.

The chain uses TRBV19 and TRBJ2-3; TRBD2 matches at 7 bases. Looked up from germline, CDR1 is LNHDA and CDR2 is SQIVND (reference sequence). V was clipped by 4 bases and J by 4 bases; unmatched bases: 5. The CDR3 is 14 amino acids. CDR3 sequence (DNA): TGTGCCAGTAGTAAAGGTCTAGCGGCAGATACGCAGTATTTT. Translated, it gives CASSKGLAADTQYF.

The rearrangement joins TRBV6-4 to TRBJ1-1, with D maybe TRBD1 (5 bases). Per germline, CDR1 MRHNA and CDR2 SNTAGT. The CDR3 has 13 residues. V lost 5 bases, J lost 0 bases, and 7 bases lay in between. CDR3 in amino acids: CASSLRVNTEAFF. DNA of the CDR3: TGTGCCAGCAGTCTCAGGGTGAACACTGAAGCTTTCTTT.

This clone was seen only once. The chain has TRBV13 and TRBJ2-7; weak D call: TRBD1 (7 bases). Germline V gene lookup returns CDR1 PRHDT and CDR2 FYEKMQ (reference sequence). V lost 5 bases and J 1 base, leaving 12 bases between the germline ends. CDR3 length equals 14 residues. The CDR3 nucleotides read TGTGCCAGCAGCCCCAGGGGGGATTCCTACGAGCAGTACTTC. It specifies CASSPRGDSYEQYF.

The chain combines TRBV7-7 with TRBJ2-1; 13 bases match TRBD2. Trimming removed 4 bases from V and 6 bases from J; junction bases left unmatched: 9. Looked up from germline, CDR1 is SSHAT and CDR2 is FNYEAQ (reference sequence). The CDR3 runs to 17 residues. The CDR3 sequence: CASSWTSGRSGLNEQFF. CDR3 bases: TGTGCCAGCAGCTGGACTAGCGGGAGATCGGGGCTCAATGAGCAGTTCTTC.

The J gene is TRBJ2-7, the V gene TRBV7-9; weak D call: TRBD1 (6 bases). The germline V gene encodes CDR1 SEHNR and CDR2 FQNEAQ (reference sequence). The V gene lost 8 bases and the J gene lost 0 bases, with 11 bases spanning the gap. This CDR3 is 13 amino acids long. CDR3 nucleotides: TGTGCCAGCGAGGCGGACAGCTCCTACGAGCAGTACTTC. It codes for CASEADSSYEQYF.

The chain employs TRBV5-1 and TRBJ2-1; 7 bases fit TRBD2. In germline, CDR1 is SGHRS, CDR2 YFSETQ. Losses at the gene ends were 1 base for V and 5 bases for J; bases not matched to a gene: 6. The CDR3 has 15 residues. The CDR3 region is CASSLLVGGDNEQFF. In DNA form, the CDR3 reads TGCGCCAGCAGCTTGTTGGTGGGGGGGGACAATGAGCAGTTCTTC.

V gene TRBV6-1 combines with J gene TRBJ2-3, with 8 bases that match TRBD2. With 7 bases clipped from V and 4 bases from J, the junction kept 7 bases outside the gene matches. CDR1 and CDR2 from the germline V gene are MNHNS and SASEGT. CDR3 length equals 14 residues. This CDR3 is CASNHWTSPDTQYF. The CDR3, as DNA: TGTGCCAGCAACCATTGGACTAGCCCAGATACGCAGTATTTT.

The gene calls are TRBV5-5 and TRBJ1-4, with TRBD1 as a possible D gene (6 bases). This CDR3 is built from 15 residues. Trimming shortened V by 3 bases and J by 2 bases, and 11 bases separated the two germline ends. The germline V gene encodes CDR1 SGHKS and CDR2 YYEKEE (reference sequence). CDR3 nucleotides: TGTGCCAGCAGCTCACTAAGGGGGACTAATGAAAAACTGTTTTTT. Protein: CASSSLRGTNEKLFF.

The chain is built from TRBV4-3 and TRBJ1-4; possibly TRBD1 for D (6 bases). Germline V CDR1 and CDR2: LGHNA, YSLEER. The CDR3 spans 15 residues. V lost 3 bases and J lost 4, with 12 bases in between. CDR3 in amino acids: CASSQNRDSNEKLFF. Here the CDR3 DNA reads TGCGCCAGCAGCCAGAACAGGGATAGTAATGAAAAACTGTTTTTT.

The V call is TRBV10-2, the J call TRBJ1-6, with 7 bases fitting TRBD1. CDR1 is WSHSY, CDR2 SAAADI, per germline. The CDR3 has 14 amino acids. J was trimmed by 8 bases and V by 6 bases; bases with no gene match: 7. The chain's CDR3 is CASSQRQGYSPLHF. CDR3 DNA sequence: TGCGCCAGCAGCCAAAGACAGGGCTATTCACCCCTCCACTTT.

The rearrangement uses TRBV27 and TRBJ2-1, with D tentatively TRBD2 (6 bases). The V end was cut by 3 bases, the J end by 6 bases, with 9 bases between. This CDR3 is built from 13 residues. Germline V CDR1 and CDR2: MNHEY, SMNVEV (reference sequence). The CDR3 DNA is TGTGCCAGCAGTTTCGGGACTGGCAATGAGCAGTTCTTC. This sequence encodes CASSFGTGNEQFF.

This clone showed up just a few times. The genes are TRBV29-1 and TRBJ1-5; tentative D call: TRBD1 (6 bases). The germline gives CDR1 SQVTM, CDR2 ANQGSEA. The CDR3 is 14 amino acids. The CDR3: CDNRTATFNQPQHF. CDR3 DNA sequence: TGCGACAATCGGACAGCCACCTTCAATCAGCCCCAGCATTTT.

The CDR3 spells CASSQVGIAGSSYNEQFF. The CDR3 DNA is TGCGCCAGCAGCCAAGTCGGGATAGCGGGGAGCTCCTACAATGAGCAGTTCTTC. The gene calls are TRBV4-1 and TRBJ2-1, with 8 bases fitting TRBD2. The CDR3 is 18 residues long. In germline, CDR1 is MGHRA, CDR2 YSYEKL. V shed 1 base and J 0 bases; nucleotides not matched to a gene: 8.

The rearrangement uses TRBV14 and TRBJ1-1; no reliable D call. Germline CDR1 SGHDN, CDR2 FVKESK. CDR3 length equals 14 residues. Trimming took 2 bases from V and 0 from J, leaving 7 bases between them. This CDR3 reads CASSQLSVNTEAFF. DNA for the CDR3: TGTGCCAGCAGCCAATTGTCAGTGAACACTGAAGCTTTCTTT.

V and J are TRBV6-6 and TRBJ1-3, with 7 bases lining up with TRBD1. Germline CDR1 MNHNY, CDR2 SVGAGI (reference sequence). Trimming removed 7 bases from V and 0 bases from J; junction bases left unmatched: 3. The CDR3 runs 14 residues. The chain's CDR3 is CASNQGGSGNTIYF. In nucleotides, the CDR3 is TGTGCCAGCAACCAGGGGGGCTCTGGAAACACCATATATTTT.

The rearrangement links TRBV28 to TRBJ1-1; D uncertain. The CDR3 consists of 13 residues. Per the germline V gene, CDR1 is MDHEN and CDR2 is SYDVKM. Trimming shortened V by 8 bases and J by 2 bases, and 12 bases separated the two germline ends. CDR3 region: CASEGPVNTEAFF. In DNA, the CDR3 is TGTGCCAGCGAGGGTCCGGTTAACACTGAAGCTTTCTTT. Drawing the rest from reference TRBV28 and TRBJ1-1, the complete variable domain is DVKVTQSSRYLVKRTGEKVFLECVQDMDHENMFWYRQDPGLGLRLIYFSYDVKMKEKGDIPEGYSVSREKKERFSLILESASTNQTSMYLCASEGPVNTEAFFGQGTRLTVV.